The source of this T cell receptor beta chain is a study of neurological immune-mediated disorders. As for the study in general: Among around 34 multiple sclerosis patients, some 31 were relapsing-remitting and 3 were secondary progressive. General study findings and limits: Patients with HTLV-1-associated myelopathy showed the most TCR clonal expansion. Those with multiple sclerosis showed the least, falling below healthy controls.

This clonotype was seen many times. Its specificity is not known. CDR1 and CDR2 from the germline V gene are DFQATT and SNEGSKA (reference sequence). This CDR3 has 14 amino acids. Between the trimmed V and J ends, which lost 8 bases and 2 bases, there was a span of 18 bases. The cDNA was synthesized by means of template-switch 5'RACE, which was carried out with 10-nucleotide random UMIs. TCRdb ran MiXCR on the 5' RACE reads and lists one entry per CDR3 protein. The sample records tens of thousands of distinct CDR3 sequences, roughly 3.8% being singletons. Unsorted libraries were prepared from 2 million PBMCs that had been stored at -80 C.

V and J are TRBV20-1 and TRBJ2-5; tentatively, D is TRBD1 or TRBD2 (5 bases each). The sequenced material came from PBMCs. The TCR was taken from a man aged 60 to 75 with multiple sclerosis. The CDR3, as DNA: TGCAGTAGCGCACCGGGACGCAGTCAAGAGACCCAGTACTTC. Residues: CSSAPGRSQETQYF.